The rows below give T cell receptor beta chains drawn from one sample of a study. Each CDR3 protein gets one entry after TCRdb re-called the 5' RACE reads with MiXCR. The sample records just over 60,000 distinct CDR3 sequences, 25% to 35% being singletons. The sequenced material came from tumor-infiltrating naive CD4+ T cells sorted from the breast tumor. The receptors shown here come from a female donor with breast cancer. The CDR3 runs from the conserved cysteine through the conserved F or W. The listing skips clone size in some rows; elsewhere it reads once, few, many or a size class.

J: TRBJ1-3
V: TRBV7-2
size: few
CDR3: CASSPDGSYSGNTIYF

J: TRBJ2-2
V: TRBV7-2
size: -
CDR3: CASRRGASGTGELFF

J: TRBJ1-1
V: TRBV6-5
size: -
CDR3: CASRRPSVGGRTTEAFF

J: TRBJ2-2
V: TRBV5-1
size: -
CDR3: CASSLGLPTSGELFF

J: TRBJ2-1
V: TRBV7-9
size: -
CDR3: CASSSHSSYNEQFF

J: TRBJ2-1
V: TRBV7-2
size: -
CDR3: CASSVAVVYNEQFF

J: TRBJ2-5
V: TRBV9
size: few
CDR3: CASSVDSEETQYF

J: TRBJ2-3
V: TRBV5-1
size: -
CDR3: CASSLSRQRGDTQYF

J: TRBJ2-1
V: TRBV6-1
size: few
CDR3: CASNRVGNEQFF

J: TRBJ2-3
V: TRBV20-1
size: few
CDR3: CSASGRAGDTQYF

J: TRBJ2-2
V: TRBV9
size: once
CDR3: CASSVAGTSGLTGELFF

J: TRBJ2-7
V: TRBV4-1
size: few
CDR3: CASSQPPGQISYEQYF

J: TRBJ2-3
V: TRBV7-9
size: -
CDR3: CASSIRQGSARTDTQYF

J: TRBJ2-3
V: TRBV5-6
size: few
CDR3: CASDPGQGQQDTQYF

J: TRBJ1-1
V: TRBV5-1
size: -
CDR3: CASTDTRENTEAFF

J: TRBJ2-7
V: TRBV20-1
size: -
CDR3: CSASKLAATYEQYF

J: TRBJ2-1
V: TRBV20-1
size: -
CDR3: CSARDPLTSGRVTHNEQFF

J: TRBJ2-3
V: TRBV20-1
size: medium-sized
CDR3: CSARTSGTDTQYF

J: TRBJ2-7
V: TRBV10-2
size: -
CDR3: CASTPTTTDRTYEQYF

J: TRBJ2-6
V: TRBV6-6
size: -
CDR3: CASSYSGSGANVLTF

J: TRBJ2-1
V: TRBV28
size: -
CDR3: CASSLFSSYNEQFF

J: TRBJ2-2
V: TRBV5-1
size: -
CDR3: CASSLLVNTGELFF

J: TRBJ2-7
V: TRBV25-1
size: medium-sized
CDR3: CASSEVTGYLEQYF